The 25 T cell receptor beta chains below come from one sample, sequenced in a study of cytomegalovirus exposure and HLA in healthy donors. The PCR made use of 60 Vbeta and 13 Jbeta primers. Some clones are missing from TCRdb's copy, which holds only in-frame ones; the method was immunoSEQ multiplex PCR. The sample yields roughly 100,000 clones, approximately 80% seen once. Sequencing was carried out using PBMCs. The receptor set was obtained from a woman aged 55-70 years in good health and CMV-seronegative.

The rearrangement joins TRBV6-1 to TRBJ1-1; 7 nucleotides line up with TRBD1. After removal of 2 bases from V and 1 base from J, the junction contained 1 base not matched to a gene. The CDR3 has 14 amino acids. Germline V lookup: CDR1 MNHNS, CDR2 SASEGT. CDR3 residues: CASSEYRGNTEAFF. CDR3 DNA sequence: TGTGCCAGCAGTGAATACAGGGGGAACACTGAAGCTTTCTTT.

CDR3: CASSPNPSGSWYEQYF. CDR3 DNA sequence: TGTGCCAGCAGCCCTAATCCTAGCGGGAGTTGGTACGAGCAGTACTTC. V and J are TRBV9 and TRBJ2-7, with 10 bases that match TRBD2. There are 16 residues in the CDR3. Germline V gene lookup returns CDR1 SGDLS and CDR2 YYNGEE. The trim removed 4 bases at V and 4 bases at J, leaving 11 bases unmatched.

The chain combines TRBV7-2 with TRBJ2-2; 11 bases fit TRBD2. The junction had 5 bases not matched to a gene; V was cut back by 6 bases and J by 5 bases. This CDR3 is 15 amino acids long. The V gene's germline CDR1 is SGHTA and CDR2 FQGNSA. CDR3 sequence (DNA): TGTGCCAGCAGACCTCGACTAGCGGGAACCGGGGAGCTGTTTTTT. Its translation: CASRPRLAGTGELFF.

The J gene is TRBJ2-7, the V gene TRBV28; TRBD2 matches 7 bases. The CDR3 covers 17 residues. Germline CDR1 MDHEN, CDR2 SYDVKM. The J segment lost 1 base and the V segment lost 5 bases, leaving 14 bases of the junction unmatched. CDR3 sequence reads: CASSVFLAEKGSYEQYF. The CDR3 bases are TGTGCCAGCAGTGTCTTTCTAGCGGAGAAAGGTTCCTACGAGCAGTACTTC. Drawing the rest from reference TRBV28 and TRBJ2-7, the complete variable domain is DVKVTQSSRYLVKRTGEKVFLECVQDMDHENMFWYRQDPGLGLRLIYFSYDVKMKEKGDIPEGYSVSREKKERFSLILESASTNQTSMYLCASSVFLAEKGSYEQYFGPGTRLTVT.

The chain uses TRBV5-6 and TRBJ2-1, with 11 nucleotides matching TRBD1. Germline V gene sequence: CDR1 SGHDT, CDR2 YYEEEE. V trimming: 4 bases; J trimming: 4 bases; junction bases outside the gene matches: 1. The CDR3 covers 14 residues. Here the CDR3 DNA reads TGTGCCAGCAGCCGGGACAGGGGGTACAATGAGCAGTTCTTC. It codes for CASSRDRGYNEQFF.

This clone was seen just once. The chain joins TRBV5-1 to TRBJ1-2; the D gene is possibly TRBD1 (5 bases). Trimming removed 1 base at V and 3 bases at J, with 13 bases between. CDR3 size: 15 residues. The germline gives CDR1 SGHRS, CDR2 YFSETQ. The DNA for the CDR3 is TGCGCCAGCAGCTTGTCCCAGGGATCGGACTATGGCTACACCTTC. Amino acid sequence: CASSLSQGSDYGYTF.

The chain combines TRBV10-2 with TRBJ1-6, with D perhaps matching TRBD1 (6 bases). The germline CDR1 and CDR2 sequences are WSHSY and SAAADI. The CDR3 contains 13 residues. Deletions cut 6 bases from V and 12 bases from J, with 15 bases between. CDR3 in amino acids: CASRDSAKLPLHF. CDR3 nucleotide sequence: TGCGCCAGCAGGGACAGTGCTAAGTTACCCCTCCACTTT.

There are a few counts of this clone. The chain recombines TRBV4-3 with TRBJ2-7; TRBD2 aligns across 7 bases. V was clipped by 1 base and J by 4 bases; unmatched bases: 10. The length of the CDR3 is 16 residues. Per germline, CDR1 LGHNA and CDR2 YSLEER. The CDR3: CASSQVNPSGLYEQYF. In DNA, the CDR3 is TGCGCCAGCAGCCAAGTCAATCCTAGCGGACTTTACGAGCAGTACTTC.

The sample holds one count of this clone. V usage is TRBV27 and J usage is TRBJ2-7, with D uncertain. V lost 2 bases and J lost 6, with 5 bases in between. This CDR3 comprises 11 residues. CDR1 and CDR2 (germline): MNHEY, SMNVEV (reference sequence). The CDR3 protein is CASSLGGEQYF. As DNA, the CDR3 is TGTGCCAGCAGTTTAGGCGGCGAGCAGTACTTC.

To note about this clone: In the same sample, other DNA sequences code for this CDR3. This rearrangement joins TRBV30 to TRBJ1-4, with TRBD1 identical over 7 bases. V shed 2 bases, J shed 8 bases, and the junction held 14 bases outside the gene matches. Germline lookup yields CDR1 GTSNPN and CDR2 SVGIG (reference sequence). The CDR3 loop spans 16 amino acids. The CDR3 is CAWSFVTGQREEKLFF. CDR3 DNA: TGTGCCTGGAGTTTCGTAACGGGACAGAGAGAGGAAAAACTGTTTTTT.

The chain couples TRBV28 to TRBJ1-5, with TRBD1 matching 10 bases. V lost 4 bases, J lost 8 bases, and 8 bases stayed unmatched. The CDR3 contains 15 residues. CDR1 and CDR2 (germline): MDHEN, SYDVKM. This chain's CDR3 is CASSSRTGGGKPQHF. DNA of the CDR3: TGTGCCAGCAGTTCGCGGACAGGGGGAGGGAAGCCCCAGCATTTT.

The CDR3 region has the DNA TGCGCCAGCAGTCGAAGCGTTGCCGGGACTAGCTCCTACGAGCAGTACTTC. This gives the protein CASSRSVAGTSSYEQYF. The rearrangement uses TRBV4-3 and TRBJ2-7; 8 bases line up with TRBD2. CDR3 size: 17 residues. CDR1 is LGHNA and CDR2 is YSLEER in the germline V gene. Unmatched junction bases numbered 13, after V lost 6 bases and J lost 0 bases.

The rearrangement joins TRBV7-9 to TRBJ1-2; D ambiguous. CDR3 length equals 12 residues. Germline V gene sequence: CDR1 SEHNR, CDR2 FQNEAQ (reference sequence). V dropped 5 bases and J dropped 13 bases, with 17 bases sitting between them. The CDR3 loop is CASSIVSVERTF. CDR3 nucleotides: TGTGCCAGCAGCATAGTGTCCGTGGAGCGCACCTTC.

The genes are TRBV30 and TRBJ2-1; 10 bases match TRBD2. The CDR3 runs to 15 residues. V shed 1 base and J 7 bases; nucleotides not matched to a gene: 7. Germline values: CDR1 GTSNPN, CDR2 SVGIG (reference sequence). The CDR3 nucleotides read TGTGCCTGGAGTGGAACTAGCGGGATTAAAAATGAGCAGTTCTTC. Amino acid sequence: CAWSGTSGIKNEQFF.

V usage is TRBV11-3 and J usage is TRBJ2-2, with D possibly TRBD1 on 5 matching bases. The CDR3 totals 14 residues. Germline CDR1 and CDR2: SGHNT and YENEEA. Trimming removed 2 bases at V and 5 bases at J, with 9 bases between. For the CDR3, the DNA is TGTGCCAGCAGCTTATACACAGGAACCGGGGAGCTGTTTTTT. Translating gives CASSLYTGTGELFF.

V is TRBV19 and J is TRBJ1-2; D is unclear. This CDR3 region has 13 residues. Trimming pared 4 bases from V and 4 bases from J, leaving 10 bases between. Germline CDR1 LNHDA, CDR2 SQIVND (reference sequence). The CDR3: CASSREALYGYTF. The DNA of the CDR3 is TGTGCCAGTAGTAGGGAGGCCCTCTATGGCTACACCTTC.

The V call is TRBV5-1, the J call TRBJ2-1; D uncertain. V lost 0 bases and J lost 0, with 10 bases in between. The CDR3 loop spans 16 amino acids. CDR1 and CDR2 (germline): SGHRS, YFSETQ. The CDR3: CASSLGALSSYNEQFF. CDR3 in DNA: TGCGCCAGCAGCTTGGGAGCGCTAAGCTCCTACAATGAGCAGTTCTTC.

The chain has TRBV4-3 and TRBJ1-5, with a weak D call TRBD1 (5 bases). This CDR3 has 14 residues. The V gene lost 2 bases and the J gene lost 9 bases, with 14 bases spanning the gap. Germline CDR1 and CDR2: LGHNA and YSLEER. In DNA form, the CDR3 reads TGCGCCAGCAGCCAATCCCCCGGCGGGGCGCCCCAGCATTTT. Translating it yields CASSQSPGGAPQHF.

DNA of the CDR3: TGCGCCAGCAGCCTTAGCGGGGGGGCAGCGTACCAAGAGACCCAGTACTTC. It yields the protein CASSLSGGAAYQETQYF. The gene calls are TRBV4-1 and TRBJ2-5; 11 nucleotides line up with TRBD2. This CDR3 is 17 amino acids long. With V trimmed by 4 bases and J by 0 bases, 7 bases remained unmatched. Germline V gene data show CDR1 as MGHRA and CDR2 as YSYEKL.

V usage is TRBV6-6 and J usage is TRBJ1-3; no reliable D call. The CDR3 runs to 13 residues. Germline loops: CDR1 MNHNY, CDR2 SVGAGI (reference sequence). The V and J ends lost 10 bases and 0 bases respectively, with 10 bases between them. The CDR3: CATEQISGNTIYF. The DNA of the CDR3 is TGTGCCACCGAACAGATCTCTGGAAACACCATATATTTT.

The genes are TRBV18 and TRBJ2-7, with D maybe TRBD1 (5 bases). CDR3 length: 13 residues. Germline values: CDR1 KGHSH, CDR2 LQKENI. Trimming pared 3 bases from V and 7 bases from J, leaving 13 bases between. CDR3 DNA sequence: TGTGCCAGCTCACCTCCAGGGAAGGGAGAGCAGTACTTC. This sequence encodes CASSPPGKGEQYF.

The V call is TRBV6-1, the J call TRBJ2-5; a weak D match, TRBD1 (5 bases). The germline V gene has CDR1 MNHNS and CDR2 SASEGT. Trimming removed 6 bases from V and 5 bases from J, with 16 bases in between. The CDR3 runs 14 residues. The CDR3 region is CASRETDTWETQYF. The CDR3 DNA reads TGTGCCAGCAGAGAGACAGATACCTGGGAGACCCAGTACTTC.

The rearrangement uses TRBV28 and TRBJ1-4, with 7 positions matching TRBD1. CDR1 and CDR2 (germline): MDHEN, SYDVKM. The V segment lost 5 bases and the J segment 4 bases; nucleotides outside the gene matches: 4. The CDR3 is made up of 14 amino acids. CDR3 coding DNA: TGTGCCAGCAGTCGACAGGGATATAATGAAAAACTGTTTTTT. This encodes CASSRQGYNEKLFF. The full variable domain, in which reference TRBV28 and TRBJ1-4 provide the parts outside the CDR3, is DVKVTQSSRYLVKRTGEKVFLECVQDMDHENMFWYRQDPGLGLRLIYFSYDVKMKEKGDIPEGYSVSREKKERFSLILESASTNQTSMYLCASSRQGYNEKLFFGSGTQLSVL.

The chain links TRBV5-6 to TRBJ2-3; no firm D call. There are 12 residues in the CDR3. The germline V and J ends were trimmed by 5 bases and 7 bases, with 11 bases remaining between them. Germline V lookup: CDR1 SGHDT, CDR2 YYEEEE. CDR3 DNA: TGTGCCAGCAGTCGTGAGCATTATACGCAGTATTTT. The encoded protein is CASSREHYTQYF.

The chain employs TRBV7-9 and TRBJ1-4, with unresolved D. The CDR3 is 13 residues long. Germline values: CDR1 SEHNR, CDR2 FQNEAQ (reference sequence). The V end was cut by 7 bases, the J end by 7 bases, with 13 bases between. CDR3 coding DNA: TGTGCCAGCACCCGAGGTATAGGTGAAAAACTGTTTTTT. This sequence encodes CASTRGIGEKLFF.